This TCR beta chain was profiled in a study of CD8 T cells in Susac syndrome. The authors sequenced TCR beta from blood CD8+ and CD4+ T cells. Treatment-naive patients with stable or active relapsing-remitting disease served as multiple sclerosis controls. Of note for this clonotype: Its antigen is as yet unknown.

Overall study results and limits: Acknowledgment was made by the study that its TCR sequencing and HLA analysis involved a relatively small number of individuals.

Reverse transcription of roughly 0.45 to 1 ug RNA used random hexamers. Multiplex PCR with immunoSEQ amplified the TCR beta CDR3 across 54 Vbeta and 13 Jbeta. TCRdb re-analysed the immunoSEQ multiplex PCR reads in MiXCR, keeping a single row per CDR3 protein. The sample has about 210,000 distinct CDR3 sequences, nearly 97% seen once. Germline V gene lookup returns CDR1 MDHEN and CDR2 SYDVKM. The CDR3 consists of 12 residues. V lost 7 bases and J lost 13, with 16 bases in between. Sequencing was done on a sample of CD4+ T cells from PBMCs. This chain links TRBV28 with TRBJ1-4; D gene ambiguous. The sequence derives from a human donor with multiple sclerosis. CDR3 residues: CASTAERRGLFF. In DNA, the CDR3 is TGTGCCAGCACGGCAGAACGGCGAGGACTGTTTTTT.